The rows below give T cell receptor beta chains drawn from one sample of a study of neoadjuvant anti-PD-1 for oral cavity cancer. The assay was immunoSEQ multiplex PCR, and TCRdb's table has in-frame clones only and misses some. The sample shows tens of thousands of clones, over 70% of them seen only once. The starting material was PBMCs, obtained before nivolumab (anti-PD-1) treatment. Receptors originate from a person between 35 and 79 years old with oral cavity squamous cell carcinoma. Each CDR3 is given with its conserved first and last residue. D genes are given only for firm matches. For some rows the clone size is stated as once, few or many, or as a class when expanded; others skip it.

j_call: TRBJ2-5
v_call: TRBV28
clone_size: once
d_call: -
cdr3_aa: CASREDYREETQYF
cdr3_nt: TGTGCCAGCAGGGAGGACTACAGGGAGGAGACCCAGTACTTC

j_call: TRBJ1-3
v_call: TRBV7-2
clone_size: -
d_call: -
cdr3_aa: CASSFPGNTIYF
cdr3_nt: TGTGCCAGCAGCTTCCCTGGAAACACCATATATTTT

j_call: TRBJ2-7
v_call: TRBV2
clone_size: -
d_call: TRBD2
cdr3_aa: CASSKSGGAFEQYF
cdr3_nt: TGTGCCAGCAGCAAAAGCGGGGGCGCGTTCGAGCAGTACTTC

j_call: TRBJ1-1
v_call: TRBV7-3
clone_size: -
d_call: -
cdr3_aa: CASSLTVNTEAFF
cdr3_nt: TGTGCCAGCAGCTTAACCGTGAACACTGAAGCTTTCTTT

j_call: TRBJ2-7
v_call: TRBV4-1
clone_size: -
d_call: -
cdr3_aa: CASSQSGTHTYEQYF
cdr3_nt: TGCGCCAGCAGCCAATCCGGGACACATACCTACGAGCAGTACTTC

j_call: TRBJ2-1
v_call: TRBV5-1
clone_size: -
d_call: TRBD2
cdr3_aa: CASAAGTIANNEQFF
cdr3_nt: TGCGCCAGCGCGGCGGGGACTATAGCCAACAATGAGCAGTTCTTC

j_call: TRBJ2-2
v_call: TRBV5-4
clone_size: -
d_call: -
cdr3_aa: CASSLVGGGTGELFF
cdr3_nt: TGTGCCAGCAGCTTGGTTGGGGGCGGCACCGGGGAGCTGTTTTTT

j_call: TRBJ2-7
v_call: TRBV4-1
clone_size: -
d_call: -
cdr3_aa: CASSQDPSGEQYF
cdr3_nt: TGCGCCAGCAGCCAAGACCCGTCGGGGGAGCAGTACTTC

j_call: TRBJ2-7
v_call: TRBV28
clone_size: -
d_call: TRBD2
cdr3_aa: CASSLLASGRPSYEQYF
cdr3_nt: TGTGCCAGCAGTTTACTGGCTAGCGGGAGGCCTTCCTACGAGCAGTACTTC

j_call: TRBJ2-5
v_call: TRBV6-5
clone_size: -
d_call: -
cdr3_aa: CASSWGLQETQYF
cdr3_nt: TGTGCCAGCAGTTGGGGACTGCAAGAGACCCAGTACTTC

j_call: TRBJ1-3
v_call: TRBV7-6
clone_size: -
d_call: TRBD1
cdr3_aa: CASSLSQGAISGNTIYF
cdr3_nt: TGTGCCAGCAGCCTATCACAGGGGGCTATCTCTGGAAACACCATATATTTT

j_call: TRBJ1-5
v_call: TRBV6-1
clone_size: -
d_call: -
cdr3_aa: CASSVMQGYGNQPQHF
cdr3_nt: TGTGCCAGCAGTGTTATGCAGGGGTACGGCAATCAGCCCCAGCATTTT

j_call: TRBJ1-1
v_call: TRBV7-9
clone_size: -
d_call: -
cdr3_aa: CASSLVFAYTEAFF
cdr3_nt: TGTGCCAGCAGCTTAGTTTTTGCTTACACTGAAGCTTTCTTT

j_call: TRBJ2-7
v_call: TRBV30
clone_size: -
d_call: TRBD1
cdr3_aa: CAWSRTGGGDEQYF
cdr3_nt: TGTGCCTGGAGTCGGACAGGGGGCGGGGACGAGCAGTACTTC

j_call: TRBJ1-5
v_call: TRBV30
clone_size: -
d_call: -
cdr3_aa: CAWSIQGTQPQHF
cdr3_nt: TGTGCCTGGAGTATACAGGGAACCCAGCCCCAGCATTTT

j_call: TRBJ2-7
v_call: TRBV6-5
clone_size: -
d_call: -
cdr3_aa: CASRVYHISSYEQYF
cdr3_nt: TGTGCCAGCCGGGTCTACCACATCAGCTCCTACGAGCAGTACTTC

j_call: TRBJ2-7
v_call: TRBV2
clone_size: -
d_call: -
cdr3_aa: CASSLQGYEQYF
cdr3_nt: TGTGCCAGCAGTTTACAGGGATACGAGCAGTACTTC

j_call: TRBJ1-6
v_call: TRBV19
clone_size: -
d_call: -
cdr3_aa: CASSIRGSYNSPLHF
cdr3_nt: TGTGCCAGTAGTATTCGGGGCAGCTATAATTCACCCCTCCACTTT

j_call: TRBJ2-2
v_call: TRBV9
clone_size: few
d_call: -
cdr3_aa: CASSVQTGRNTGELFF
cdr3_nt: TGTGCCAGCAGCGTACAAACGGGACGAAACACCGGGGAGCTGTTTTTT

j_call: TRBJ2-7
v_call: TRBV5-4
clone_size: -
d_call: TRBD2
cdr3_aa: CASSSSSGTSYEQYF
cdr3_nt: TGTGCCAGCAGCTCCTCTAGCGGAACCTCCTACGAGCAGTACTTC

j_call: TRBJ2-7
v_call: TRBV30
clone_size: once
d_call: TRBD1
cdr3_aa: CAWSGGQSYYERQYF
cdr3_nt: TGTGCCTGGAGTGGGGGACAGAGCTACTACGAGCGGCAGTACTTC

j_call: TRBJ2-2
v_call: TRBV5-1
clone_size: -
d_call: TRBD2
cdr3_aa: CASSWTSGRAGELFF
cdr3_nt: TGCGCCAGCAGCTGGACTAGCGGACGGGCCGGGGAGCTGTTTTTT

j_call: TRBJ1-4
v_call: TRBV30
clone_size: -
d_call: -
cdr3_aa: CASPSNEKLFF
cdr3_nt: TGTGCCTCCCCGAGCAATGAAAAACTGTTTTTT

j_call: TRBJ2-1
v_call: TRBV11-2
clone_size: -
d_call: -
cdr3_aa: CASSFLWRNEQFF
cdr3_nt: TGTGCCAGCAGCTTCCTGTGGAGGAATGAGCAGTTCTTC

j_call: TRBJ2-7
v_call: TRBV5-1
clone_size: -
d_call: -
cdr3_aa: CASSLASGYGEQYF
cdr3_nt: TGCGCCAGCAGCTTGGCCTCGGGCTACGGCGAGCAGTACTTC

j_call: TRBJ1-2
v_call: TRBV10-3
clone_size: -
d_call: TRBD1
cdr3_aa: CAISESSRTGSKYSGYTF
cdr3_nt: TGTGCCATCAGTGAGTCTAGTAGGACAGGGAGTAAATATTCTGGCTACACCTTC

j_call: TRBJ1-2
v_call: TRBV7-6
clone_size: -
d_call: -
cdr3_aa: CASSSNRGGRGYTF
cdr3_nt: TGTGCCAGCAGCTCCAATCGAGGGGGTCGGGGCTACACCTTC

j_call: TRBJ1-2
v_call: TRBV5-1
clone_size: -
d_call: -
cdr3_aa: CASSLWAGGSSTF
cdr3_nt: -

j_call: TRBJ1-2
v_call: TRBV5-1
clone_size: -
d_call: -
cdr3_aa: CASSILTGSNYGYTF
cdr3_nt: TGCGCCAGCAGCATCTTAACAGGGTCGAACTATGGCTACACCTTC

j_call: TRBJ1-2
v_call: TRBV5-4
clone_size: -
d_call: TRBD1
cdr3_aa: CASSFGTGGISYGYTF
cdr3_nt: TGTGCCAGCAGCTTTGGGACAGGGGGCATAAGCTATGGCTACACCTTC

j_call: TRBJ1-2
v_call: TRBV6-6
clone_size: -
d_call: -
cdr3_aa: CASSYSSRQVAHGYTF
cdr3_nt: TGTGCCAGCAGTTACTCGTCCCGGCAGGTCGCGCATGGCTACACCTTC

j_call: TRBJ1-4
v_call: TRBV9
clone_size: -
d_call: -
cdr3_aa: CASSVASRFNEKLFF
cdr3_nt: TGTGCCAGCAGCGTAGCCAGCAGGTTCAATGAAAAACTGTTTTTT

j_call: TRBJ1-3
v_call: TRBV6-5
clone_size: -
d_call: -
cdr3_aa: CASSYSRNSDGNTIYF
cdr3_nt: TGTGCCAGCAGTTACTCGAGGAACAGTGATGGAAACACCATATATTTT

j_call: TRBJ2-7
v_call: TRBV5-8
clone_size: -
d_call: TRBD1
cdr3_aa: CASSRTGKGSYEQYF
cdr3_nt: TGTGCCAGCAGCAGGACAGGGAAGGGTTCCTACGAGCAGTACTTC

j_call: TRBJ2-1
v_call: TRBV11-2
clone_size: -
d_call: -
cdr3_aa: CASSHYEVDNEQFF
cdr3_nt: TGTGCCAGCAGCCACTACGAGGTTGACAATGAGCAGTTCTTC

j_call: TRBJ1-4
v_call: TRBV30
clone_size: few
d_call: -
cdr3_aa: CAWNLPWRGPNEKLFF
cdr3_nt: TGTGCCTGGAATCTCCCATGGAGGGGCCCCAATGAAAAACTGTTTTTT

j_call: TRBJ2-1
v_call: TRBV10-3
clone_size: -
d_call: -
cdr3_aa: CAISESFSGNEQFF
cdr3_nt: TGTGCCATCAGTGAGTCGTTTAGCGGCAATGAGCAGTTCTTC

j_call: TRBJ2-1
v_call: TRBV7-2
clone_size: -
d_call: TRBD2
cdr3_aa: CASRTTSGRRHEQFF
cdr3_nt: TGTGCCAGCAGGACCACTAGCGGGAGGAGGCATGAGCAGTTCTTC

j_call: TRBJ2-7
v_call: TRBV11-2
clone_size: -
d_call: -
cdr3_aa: CASSSPLYEQYF
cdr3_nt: TGTGCCAGCAGCTCTCCCTTGTACGAGCAGTACTTC

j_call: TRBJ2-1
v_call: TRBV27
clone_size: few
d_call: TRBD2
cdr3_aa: CASSPKGLAGANEQFF
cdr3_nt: TGTGCCAGCAGCCCAAAGGGGCTAGCGGGAGCCAATGAGCAGTTCTTC

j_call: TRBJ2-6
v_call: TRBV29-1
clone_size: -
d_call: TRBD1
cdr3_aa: CSANDRGHRYSGANVLTF
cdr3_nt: TGCAGCGCGAACGACAGGGGCCACCGATACTCTGGGGCCAACGTCCTGACTTTC